The clone carrying this T cell receptor beta chain was counted once. This CDR3 region has 15 residues. V lost 0 bases and J 4 bases, leaving 12 bases between the germline ends. Per germline, CDR1 SGHDN and CDR2 FVKESK. Original processing methods: Amplified reference gene primers provided the basis for estimating nucleated cell counts. Sequencing was performed with immunoSEQ multiplex PCR; in TCRdb, only in-frame clones are kept and a portion is missing. From that table come the V and J calls and clone size; the DNA was used to work out D and trimming. The data contain about 230,000 clones, around four fifths of them seen just once; the ten biggest clones take up about 9%. The sample is drawn from a study of blood T cell repertoires in COVID-19. Study context: The United States, Italy and Spain were the sources of the acute and convalescent COVID-19 samples. T cells, B-cell-depleted T cells, or PBMCs provided the cDNA or gDNA that served as material.

This clonotype was obtained from a man between 40 and 49 years old with active or convalescent COVID-19. The V gene is TRBV14, the J gene TRBJ1-2, with D unresolved. Sample: peripheral blood. The CDR3 protein is CASSQEMAGSYGYTF. DNA of the CDR3: TGTGCCAGCAGCCAAGAGATGGCGGGAAGCTATGGCTACACCTTC.